Following are 14 T cell receptor beta chains from one sample sequenced in a study of blood T cell repertoires in COVID-19. Sequencing used immunoSEQ multiplex PCR; TCRdb keeps in-frame clones, though not all of them. The sample lists about 260,000 clones, 85% to 90% occurring once. Sequenced material: PBMCs or T cells enriched from blood (not recorded which). The origin of the receptors is a young woman who had recovered from COVID-19.

This chain uses TRBV18 with TRBJ1-6, with 7 bases aligning to TRBD1. The V gene's germline CDR1 is KGHSH and CDR2 LQKENI. The CDR3 totals 16 residues. V was pared by 3 bases and J by 8 bases, with 10 bases of the junction left unmatched. In DNA, the CDR3 is TGTGCCAGCTCACCCCTCGCTGGACAGGTTGATTCACCCCTCCACTTT. Protein: CASSPLAGQVDSPLHF.

The rearrangement joins TRBV7-9 to TRBJ2-1; 14 bases map to TRBD2. The CDR3 is made up of 19 amino acids. V shed 2 bases and J 1 base; nucleotides not matched to a gene: 7. Germline V gene data show CDR1 as SEHNR and CDR2 as FQNEAQ (reference sequence). In nucleotides, the CDR3 is TGTGCCAGCAGCTTAACGGGGACTAGCGGGGGCGGATCCTACAATGAGCAGTTCTTC. This gives the protein CASSLTGTSGGGSYNEQFF.

The chain couples TRBV10-3 to TRBJ2-3, with 13 positions matching TRBD2. V shed 4 bases and J 1 base; nucleotides not matched to a gene: 2. There are 16 residues in the CDR3. Germline lookup yields CDR1 ENHRY and CDR2 SYGVKD. The CDR3 DNA reads as TGTGCCATCAGTGGAGGGACTAGCGGGGGCACAGATACGCAGTATTTT. This gives the protein CAISGGTSGGTDTQYF.

The V call is TRBV5-8, the J call TRBJ1-1; D might be TRBD1 (6 bases). This CDR3 is 14 amino acids long. With 4 bases removed from V and 2 bases from J, the gap between germline ends came to 12 bases. Per germline, CDR1 SGHTS and CDR2 YDEGEE. CDR3 DNA: TGTGCCAGCAGCCCTGGACAGTTTAACACTGAAGCTTTCTTT. Translation: CASSPGQFNTEAFF.

The rearrangement joins TRBV5-6 to TRBJ1-1; 7 bases map to TRBD1. From germline, CDR1 is SGHDT and CDR2 YYEEEE. Germline trimming cut 3 bases from V and 4 bases from J; bases unmatched to any gene: 6. The CDR3 is 14 amino acids. CDR3 region: CASSSGGMSTEAFF. The DNA of the CDR3 is TGTGCCAGCAGCTCAGGGGGTATGAGCACTGAAGCTTTCTTT.

V is TRBV7-9 and J is TRBJ1-5; D remains ambiguous. Germline V gene data show CDR1 as SEHNR and CDR2 as FQNEAQ (reference sequence). V lost 5 bases and J 3 bases, leaving 11 bases between the germline ends. The CDR3 loop spans 14 amino acids. CDR3 protein: CASSTSQHNQPQHF. The CDR3, as DNA: TGTGCCAGCAGCACTAGCCAGCACAATCAGCCCCAGCATTTT.

The chain couples TRBV3-1 (or the pseudogene TRBV3-2) to TRBJ2-1; a possible D gene is TRBD1 (6 bases). This CDR3 spans 18 amino acids. Germline values: CDR1 LGHDT, CDR2 YNNKEL (reference sequence). V was cut by 4 bases and J by 3 bases, with 22 bases left in between. CDR3 protein: CASSRIDPKGEFYNEQFF. The CDR3 region has the DNA TGTGCCAGCAGCCGAATAGACCCGAAGGGGGAATTCTACAATGAGCAGTTCTTC.

Notes on this clone: A read error may produce the germline difference seen at one junction end. This chain joins TRBV6-5 and TRBJ2-4; 9 positions match TRBD2. The CDR3 has 13 residues. Germline assignment: CDR1 MNHEY and CDR2 SVGAGI. CDR3 loop: CASSFSPWTSAEF. The CDR3 region has the DNA TGTGCCAGCAGTTTTTCACCGTGGACTAGCGCGGAGTTC.

The chain has TRBV27 and TRBJ2-1; 9 bases are a match to TRBD1. J gave up 5 bases and V 8 bases, and 4 bases lay outside the gene matches. CDR1 is MNHEY, CDR2 SMNVEV, per germline (reference sequence). This CDR3 is built from 13 residues. The CDR3 reads CASLGQGNNEQFF. CDR3 sequence (DNA): TGTGCCAGCCTGGGACAGGGAAACAATGAGCAGTTCTTC.

Here the CDR3 DNA reads TGTGCCAGCAGTTGGGGTTTGAGGGATTCACCCCTCCACTTT. This codes for CASSWGLRDSPLHF. The V and J genes are TRBV27 and TRBJ1-6; D remains ambiguous. Per the germline V gene, CDR1 is MNHEY and CDR2 is SMNVEV (reference sequence). Between the trimmed V and J ends, which lost 4 bases and 8 bases, there was a span of 12 bases. The CDR3 sequence is 14 residues long.

The V gene is TRBV29-1, the J gene TRBJ2-5; 8 bases map to TRBD1. Germline lookup yields CDR1 SQVTM and CDR2 ANQGSEA. The CDR3 is made up of 13 amino acids. The V gene end was trimmed by 5 bases and the J gene end by 3 bases; junction bases not matched to a gene: 5. Here the CDR3 DNA reads TGCAGCGTTCGAACAGGGGGGAAAGAGACCCAGTACTTC. It yields the protein CSVRTGGKETQYF. Using reference TRBV29-1 and TRBJ2-5 for the parts outside the CDR3, the full variable domain is SAVISQKPSRDICQRGTSLTIQCQVDSQVTMMFWYRQQPGQSLTLIATANQGSEATYESGFVIDKFPISRPNLTFSTLTVSNMSPEDSSIYLCSVRTGGKETQYFGPGTRLLVL.

Only one count was recorded for this clone. The V gene is TRBV7-9, the J gene TRBJ2-7; TRBD1 matches 8 bases. The CDR3 runs to 14 residues. V gave up 1 base and J gave up 5 bases; unmatched junction bases: 4. Germline-derived CDR1 and CDR2 are SEHNR and FQNEAQ (reference sequence). The CDR3 spells CASSLEAGGHEQYF. The CDR3 DNA sequence: TGTGCCAGCAGCTTAGAGGCAGGGGGCCACGAGCAGTACTTC.

This chain links TRBV11-2 with TRBJ1-6; D is perhaps TRBD1 (6 bases). The ends were cut back, 5 bases at V and 8 bases at J, with 13 bases in the middle. The CDR3 contains 14 residues. Germline V gives CDR1 SGHAT, CDR2 FQNNGV. The CDR3 nucleotides read TGTGCCAGCAGCCTACAGGGAGCTGATTCACCCCTCCACTTT. Amino acid sequence: CASSLQGADSPLHF.

The V and J genes are TRBV20-1 and TRBJ2-5; TRBD2 is a possible D gene (6 bases). The germline V and J ends were trimmed by 3 bases and 5 bases, with 16 bases remaining between them. Germline CDR1 DFQATT, CDR2 SNEGSKA (reference sequence). The CDR3 has 14 residues. Here the CDR3 DNA reads TGCAGTGCTAGTCTGGGGCGGGGCGGGGAGACCCAGTACTTC. Amino acids: CSASLGRGGETQYF.